What follows are 13 T cell receptor beta chains derived from one specimen sequenced in a study of CD8 T cells in ankylosing spondylitis. Whole-study results and caveats: A TCR beta motif of several highly homologous variants seemed to mark ankylosing spondylitis blood.

TCRdb processed the 5' RACE reads anew with MiXCR; each CDR3 protein has one entry. The sample shows about 700,000 distinct CDR3 sequences, 15% to 20% of them seen only once. What these receptors recognize is not known. Sequencing input: blood, either unsorted or a sorted T cell fraction (not recorded which). The receptors derive from a male donor with ankylosing spondylitis.

The chain carries TRBV12-3 or TRBV12-4 and TRBJ1-1; possible D gene TRBD1, 6 bases. The V gene lost 6 bases and the J gene lost 1 base, with 12 bases spanning the gap. This CDR3 spans 14 amino acids. The CDR3 sequence: CASRMIRGNTEAFF. DNA of the CDR3: TGTGCCAGCAGAATGATCAGGGGGAACACTGAAGCTTTCTTT.

This clonotype was observed many times. J is TRBJ2-7 and V is TRBV5-1; D gene uncertain. This CDR3 has 15 amino acids. Trimming left V 0 bases short and J 2 bases short, with 12 bases between. Looked up from germline, CDR1 is SGHRS and CDR2 is YFSETQ. CDR3 sequence: CASSLADDATYEQYF. DNA for the CDR3: TGCGCCAGCAGCTTGGCCGACGACGCTACCTACGAGCAGTACTTC.

This clonotype was counted only a few times. V usage is TRBV29-1 and J usage is TRBJ2-1, with D perhaps TRBD1 (6 bases). CDR1 is SQVTM, CDR2 ANQGSEA, per germline. The V gene lost 3 bases and the J gene lost 2 bases, with 11 bases spanning the gap. The CDR3 sequence is 14 residues long. The CDR3 bases are TGCAGCGTTGAGGGACAACTAACCTACAATGAGCAGTTCTTC. Translated, it gives CSVEGQLTYNEQFF.

This clonotype appeared a few times. The chain is built from TRBV29-1 and TRBJ2-1; 9 bases map to TRBD1. CDR1 is SQVTM, CDR2 ANQGSEA, per germline. V lost 4 bases and J lost 15; bases outside the gene matches: 10. The CDR3 runs to 12 residues. CDR3 amino acids: CSVGTGDAWLFF. The DNA of the CDR3 is TGCAGCGTTGGGACAGGGGATGCGTGGCTGTTCTTC.

This clonotype was observed many times. This chain connects TRBV3-1 to TRBJ2-1, with a possible D match to TRBD1 (6 bases). Germline values: CDR1 LGHDT, CDR2 YNNKEL (reference sequence). Trimming pared 0 bases from V and 14 bases from J, leaving 17 bases between. CDR3 length equals 14 residues. The CDR3 spells CASSQDLDRKKEFF. The DNA of the CDR3 is TGTGCCAGCAGCCAAGATCTCGACAGGAAAAAGGAGTTCTTC.

V is TRBV7-9 and J is TRBJ2-2, with D maybe TRBD1 (6 bases). Germline CDR1 reads SEHNR; CDR2 reads FQNEAQ (reference sequence). V was pared by 5 bases and J by 1 base, with 14 bases between. The CDR3 is made up of 16 amino acids. The CDR3 DNA reads as TGTGCCAGCAGCCCCAGGGGCGGAGAGAACACCGGGGAGCTGTTTTTT. Translation gives CASSPRGGENTGELFF.

The V and J genes are TRBV20-1 and TRBJ2-1; D possibly corresponds to TRBD2 (7 bases). There are 14 residues in the CDR3. Germline V gene data show CDR1 as DFQATT and CDR2 as SNEGSKA (reference sequence). V lost 1 base, J lost 3 bases, and 10 bases lay in between. CDR3: CSARGGGSYNEQFF. CDR3 DNA: TGCAGTGCTAGAGGCGGGGGCAGCTACAATGAGCAGTTCTTC.

J is TRBJ2-5 and V is TRBV7-2; possibly TRBD2 for D (7 bases). V was trimmed by 1 base and J by 1 base, leaving 16 bases between them. CDR3 length equals 17 residues. CDR1 and CDR2 (germline): SGHTA, FQGNSA. CDR3 DNA sequence: TGTGCCAGCAGCTTAGTCGGGGCGGGGGCGTCCCAAGAGACCCAGTACTTC. Amino acid sequence: CASSLVGAGASQETQYF.

The chain couples TRBV7-9 to TRBJ1-2; D possibly corresponds to TRBD1 (6 bases). The V end lost 1 base, the J end lost 4 bases, and 10 bases lay between the germline ends. CDR1 is SEHNR, CDR2 FQNEAQ, per germline (reference sequence). This CDR3 is 14 amino acids long. In DNA form, the CDR3 reads TGTGCCAGCAGCTTAGGGGACACGGGCTATGGCTACACCTTC. The encoded protein is CASSLGDTGYGYTF.

This clonotype was observed a few times. The V call is TRBV12-3 or TRBV12-4, the J call TRBJ2-1; tentatively, D is TRBD1 (6 bases). Trimming left V 6 bases short and J 5 bases short, with 14 bases between. CDR3 length: 14 residues. The CDR3 nucleotides read TGTGCCAGCAGCACAGGGAGCGCCCACAATGAGCAGTTCTTC. Residues: CASSTGSAHNEQFF.

The table lists this clonotype with a few counts. V and J are TRBV3-1 and TRBJ2-3; TRBD2 might be the D (5 bases). Germline CDR1 LGHDT, CDR2 YNNKEL (reference sequence). The CDR3 is 14 residues long. Trimming removed 4 bases from V and 8 bases from J, with 16 bases in between. For the CDR3, the DNA is TGTGCCAGCAGCCCCCAGACGGGTGAGGGTACGCAGTATTTT. This codes for CASSPQTGEGTQYF.

J is TRBJ2-1 and V is TRBV12-3 or TRBV12-4; possibly TRBD2 for D (6 bases). The CDR3 spans 15 residues. V was cut by 4 bases and J by 10 bases, with 20 bases left in between. The CDR3 region is CASSSLRGTAREQFF. In DNA, the CDR3 is TGTGCCAGCAGTTCCCTGCGGGGTACCGCCAGAGAGCAGTTCTTC.

This clonotype has at least ten counts. The CDR3 reads CASSPQPGAVGTEAFF. DNA for the CDR3: TGCGCCAGCAGCCCGCAACCGGGGGCTGTGGGCACTGAAGCTTTCTTT. The chain joins TRBV4-1 to TRBJ1-1; D may be TRBD1 (6 bases). CDR3 length: 16 amino acids. The germline V gene encodes CDR1 MGHRA and CDR2 YSYEKL. The V and J ends lost 4 bases and 4 bases respectively, with 19 bases between them.